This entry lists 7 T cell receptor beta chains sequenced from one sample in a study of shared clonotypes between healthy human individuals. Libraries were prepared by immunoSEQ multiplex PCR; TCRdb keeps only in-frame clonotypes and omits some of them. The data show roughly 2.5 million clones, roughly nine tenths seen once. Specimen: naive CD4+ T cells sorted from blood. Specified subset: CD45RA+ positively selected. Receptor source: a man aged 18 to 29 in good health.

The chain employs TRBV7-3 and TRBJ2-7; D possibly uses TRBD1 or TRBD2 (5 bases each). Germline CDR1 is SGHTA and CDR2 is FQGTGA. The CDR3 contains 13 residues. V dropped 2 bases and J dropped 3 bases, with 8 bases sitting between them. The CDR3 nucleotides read TGTGCCAGCAGCTTAGGGACGGGCTACGAGCAGTACTTC. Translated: CASSLGTGYEQYF.

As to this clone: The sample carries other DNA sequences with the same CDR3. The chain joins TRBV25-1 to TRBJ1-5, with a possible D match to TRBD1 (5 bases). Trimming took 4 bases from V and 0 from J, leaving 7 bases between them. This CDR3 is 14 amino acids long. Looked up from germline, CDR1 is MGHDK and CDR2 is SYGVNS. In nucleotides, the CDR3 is TGTGCCAGCAGTGCAACAGGTAGCAATCAGCCCCAGCATTTT. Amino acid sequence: CASSATGSNQPQHF.

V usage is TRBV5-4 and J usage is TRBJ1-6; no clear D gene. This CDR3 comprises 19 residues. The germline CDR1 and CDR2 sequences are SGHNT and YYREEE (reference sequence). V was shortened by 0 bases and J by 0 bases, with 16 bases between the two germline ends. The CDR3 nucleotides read TGTGCCAGCAGCTTGGACCGGGCCCCGGGGTACTCCTATAATTCACCCCTCCACTTT. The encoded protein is CASSLDRAPGYSYNSPLHF. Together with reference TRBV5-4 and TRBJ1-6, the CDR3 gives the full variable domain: ETGVTQSPTHLIKTRGQQVTLRCSSQSGHNTVSWYQQALGQGPQFIFQYYREEENGRGNFPPRFSGLQFPNYSSELNVNALELDDSALYLCASSLDRAPGYSYNSPLHFGNGTRLTVT.

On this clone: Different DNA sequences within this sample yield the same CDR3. Here the CDR3 DNA reads TGTGCCAGCTCACCAAGGGTCAACACTGAAGCTTTCTTT. As protein: CASSPRVNTEAFF. This sequence joins TRBV18 and TRBJ1-1; D not resolved. The germline CDR1 and CDR2 sequences are KGHSH and LQKENI. The CDR3 loop spans 13 amino acids. Trimming shortened V by 2 bases and J by 2 bases, and 6 bases separated the two germline ends.

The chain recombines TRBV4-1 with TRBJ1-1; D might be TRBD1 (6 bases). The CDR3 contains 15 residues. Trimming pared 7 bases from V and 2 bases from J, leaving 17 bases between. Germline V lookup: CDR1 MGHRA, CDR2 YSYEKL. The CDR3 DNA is TGCGCCAGCACCTCAAGGGGGGGGCTCAACACTGAAGCTTTCTTT. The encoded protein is CASTSRGGLNTEAFF.

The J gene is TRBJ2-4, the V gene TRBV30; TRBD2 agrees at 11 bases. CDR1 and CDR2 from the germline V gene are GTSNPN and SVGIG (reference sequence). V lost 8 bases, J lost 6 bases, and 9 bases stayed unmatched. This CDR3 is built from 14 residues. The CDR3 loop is CAVGSGGGGNIQYF. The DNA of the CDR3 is TGTGCCGTGGGTAGCGGGGGGGGCGGAAACATTCAGTACTTC.

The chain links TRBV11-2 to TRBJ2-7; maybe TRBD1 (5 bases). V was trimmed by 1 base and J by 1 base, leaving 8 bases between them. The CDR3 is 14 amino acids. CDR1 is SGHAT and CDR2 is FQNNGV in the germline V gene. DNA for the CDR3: TGTGCCAGCAGCTTAGTTGACAGTTCCTACGAGCAGTACTTC. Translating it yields CASSLVDSSYEQYF. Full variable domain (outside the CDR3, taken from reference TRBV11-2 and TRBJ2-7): EAGVAQSPRYKIIEKRQSVAFWCNPISGHATLYWYQQILGQGPKLLIQFQNNGVVDDSQLPKDRFSAERLKGVDSTLKIQPAKLEDSAVYLCASSLVDSSYEQYFGPGTRLTVT.